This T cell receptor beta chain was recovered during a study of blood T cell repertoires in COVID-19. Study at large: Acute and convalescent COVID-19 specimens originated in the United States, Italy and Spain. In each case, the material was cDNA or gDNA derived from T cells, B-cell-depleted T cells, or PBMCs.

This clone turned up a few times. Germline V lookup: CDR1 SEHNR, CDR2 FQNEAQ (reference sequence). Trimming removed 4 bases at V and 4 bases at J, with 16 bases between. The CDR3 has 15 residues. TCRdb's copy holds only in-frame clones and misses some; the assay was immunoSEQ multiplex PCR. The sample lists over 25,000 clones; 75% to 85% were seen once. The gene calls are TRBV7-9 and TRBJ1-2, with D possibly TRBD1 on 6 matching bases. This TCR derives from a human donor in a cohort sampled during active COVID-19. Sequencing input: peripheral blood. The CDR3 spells CASSYQGGGSYGYTF. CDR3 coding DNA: TGTGCCAGCAGCTACCAGGGAGGGGGTAGCTATGGCTACACCTTC.